This entry lists 25 T cell receptor beta chains sequenced from one sample in a study of T-cell reconstitution after alpha-beta-depleted transplantation in children. Construction of the TCRbeta library involved unique molecular identifiers. TCRdb reprocessed the PCR reads with MiXCR, giving one entry per CDR3 protein. The sample lists fewer than 500,000 distinct CDR3 sequences, roughly 44% occurring once. Sequencing used PBMCs, obtained before TCRalphabeta/CD19-depleted stem cell transplant. All receptors derive from a girl aged 2-10 years with aplastic anemia, due to receive a stem cell transplant.

V gene TRBV20-1 combines with J gene TRBJ2-1; a possible D gene is TRBD2 (5 bases). With 3 bases removed from V and 0 bases from J, the gap between germline ends came to 15 bases. There are 16 residues in the CDR3. Germline loops: CDR1 DFQATT, CDR2 SNEGSKA (reference sequence). In DNA, the CDR3 is TGCAGTGCTAGTCTCCTAGCTTGGTCCTCCTACAATGAGCAGTTCTTC. It codes for CSASLLAWSSYNEQFF.

This clonotype was seen many times. This chain connects TRBV20-1 to TRBJ2-5, with a weak D call TRBD2 (6 bases). This CDR3 is built from 13 residues. Germline V gene lookup returns CDR1 DFQATT and CDR2 SNEGSKA (reference sequence). V shed 5 bases and J shed 4 bases, with 14 bases lying between them. The CDR3 spells CSALLADPETQYF. Here the CDR3 DNA reads TGCAGTGCTCTACTAGCTGATCCAGAGACCCAGTACTTC.

The rearrangement joins TRBV4-2 to TRBJ2-5, with D uncertain. Germline CDR1 reads LGHNA; CDR2 reads YNFKEQ. V lost 1 base to trimming and J lost 4 bases, with 10 bases between them. The CDR3 extends over 14 amino acids. CDR3 residues: CASSQGTKRETQYF. Here the CDR3 DNA reads TGTGCCAGCAGCCAAGGGACGAAAAGAGAGACCCAGTACTTC.

The chain recombines TRBV20-1 with TRBJ1-2, with 8 bases fitting TRBD1. The CDR3 runs 14 residues. V was pared by 5 bases and J by 0 bases, with 5 bases of the junction left unmatched. Germline assignment: CDR1 DFQATT and CDR2 SNEGSKA (reference sequence). The CDR3 nucleotides read TGCAGTGCTCAAACAGGGGGAGCTAACTATGGCTACACCTTC. This codes for CSAQTGGANYGYTF.

This clonotype was seen many times. CDR3 coding DNA: TGTGCCAGCAGTTTACGGGACAGTCCCCTACAGCCCCAGCATTTT. It encodes CASSLRDSPLQPQHF. The rearrangement links TRBV12-3 or TRBV12-4 to TRBJ1-5; 7 nucleotides agree with TRBD1. J was trimmed by 7 bases and V by 2 bases; bases with no gene match: 8. The CDR3 consists of 15 residues.

This clonotype was counted many times. The chain uses TRBV5-5 and TRBJ2-7; unclear D gene. Germline assignment: CDR1 SGHKS and CDR2 YYEKEE (reference sequence). The germline V and J ends were trimmed by 4 bases and 5 bases, with 16 bases remaining between them. The CDR3 extends over 14 amino acids. The CDR3 region has the DNA TGTGCCAGCAGCCGAGCCAACAGTGTCCACGAGCAGTACTTC. Translated: CASSRANSVHEQYF. The variable domain in full, with the rest retrieved from reference TRBV5-5 and TRBJ2-7, is DAGVTQSPTHLIKTRGQQVTLRCSPISGHKSVSWYQQVLGQGPQFIFQYYEKEERGRGNFPDRFSARQFPNYSSELNVNALLLGDSALYLCASSRANSVHEQYFGPGTRLTVT.

V gene TRBV15 combines with J gene TRBJ2-3; D is unclear. The CDR3 runs to 14 residues. Per germline, CDR1 LNHNV and CDR2 YYDKDF (reference sequence). V shed 5 bases and J shed 6 bases, with 15 bases lying between them. The CDR3 DNA reads as TGTGCCACCAGCCCCGTAGCTACCGAGGATACGCAGTATTTT. It is translated as CATSPVATEDTQYF.

This clonotype was observed a handful of times. This sequence joins TRBV12-3 or TRBV12-4 and TRBJ2-3; 15 bases map to TRBD2. After removal of 3 bases from V and 1 base from J, the junction contained 14 bases not matched to a gene. The CDR3 consists of 21 residues. CDR3: CASSFWGLAGGGGFGTDTQYF. CDR3 sequence (DNA): TGTGCCAGCAGTTTCTGGGGACTAGCGGGAGGAGGGGGGTTTGGCACAGATACGCAGTATTTT.

This clonotype was counted between two and nine times. V usage is TRBV27 and J usage is TRBJ2-1; 7 bases match TRBD2. This CDR3 region has 15 residues. Germline V CDR1 and CDR2: MNHEY, SMNVEV (reference sequence). V shed 3 bases and J 4 bases; nucleotides not matched to a gene: 6. The CDR3 loop reads CASSFREVAYNEQFF. Written as DNA, the CDR3 is TGTGCCAGCAGTTTTCGGGAGGTAGCGTACAATGAGCAGTTCTTC.

This clonotype has a handful of counts. This chain joins TRBV21-1 and TRBJ2-7. TRBV21-1 constitutes a pseudogene. The CDR3 runs to 17 residues. The CDR3 sequence is CASSKKDVADSCYEQYF. The CDR3 region has the DNA TGTGCCAGCAGCAAAAAGGACGTGGCGGATTCGTGCTACGAGCAGTACTTC.

This clonotype was picked up many times. The chain uses TRBV7-2 and TRBJ1-1; D may be TRBD1 (5 bases). Germline V gene lookup returns CDR1 SGHTA and CDR2 FQGNSA. With 0 bases removed from V and 5 bases from J, the gap between germline ends came to 7 bases. The CDR3 runs 13 residues. CDR3 sequence (DNA): TGTGCCAGCAGCTTAGCGGGGCCTACTGAAGCTTTCTTT. This encodes CASSLAGPTEAFF.

This clonotype was seen a few times. The chain employs TRBV25-1 and TRBJ2-5, with D perhaps TRBD2 (5 bases). V was pared by 1 base and J by 11 bases, with 11 bases between. Looked up from germline, CDR1 is MGHDK and CDR2 is SYGVNS. The CDR3 extends over 12 amino acids. CDR3 in amino acids: CASSESSLNQYF. CDR3 sequence (DNA): TGTGCCAGCAGTGAATCTAGCCTAAATCAGTACTTC.

V and J are TRBV4-3 and TRBJ2-7, with D possibly TRBD2 on 6 matching bases. The CDR3 runs 15 residues. Germline CDR1 and CDR2: LGHNA and YSLEER. The V gene lost 4 bases and the J gene lost 1 base, with 14 bases spanning the gap. CDR3 DNA: TGCGCCAGCAGCCGCGGGACGGGTGGGTCCTACGAGCAGTACTTC. Amino acid sequence: CASSRGTGGSYEQYF.

This chain links TRBV20-1 with TRBJ2-3, with TRBD2 matching 8 bases. There are 15 residues in the CDR3. The junction had 7 bases not matched to a gene; V was cut back by 3 bases and J by 2 bases. Germline CDR1 and CDR2: DFQATT and SNEGSKA (reference sequence). CDR3 nucleotides: TGCAGTGCTAGGGGGTCCGGACTAGCCACAGATACGCAGTATTTT. It translates to CSARGSGLATDTQYF.

This clonotype was found many times. The chain couples TRBV28 to TRBJ1-2; D ambiguous. Germline V gives CDR1 MDHEN, CDR2 SYDVKM. The CDR3 sequence is 14 residues long. Trimming stripped 7 bases from V and 1 base from J, with 13 bases between. The CDR3 DNA follows: TGTGCCAGCACCTTCTCGGGCAGTAACTATGGCTACACCTTC. It yields the protein CASTFSGSNYGYTF.

The chain links TRBV10-2 to TRBJ2-5, with D tentatively TRBD2 (6 bases). V was trimmed by 10 bases and J by 1 base, leaving 10 bases between them. Germline loops: CDR1 WSHSY, CDR2 SAAADI. The CDR3 length is 12 residues. The CDR3 region has the DNA TGCGCCACAGGGACTGCCCAAGAGACCCAGTACTTC. Translation: CATGTAQETQYF.

The J gene is TRBJ2-1, the V gene TRBV7-2, with a possible D match to TRBD1 (6 bases). The germline gives CDR1 SGHTA, CDR2 FQGNSA. The CDR3 is made up of 15 amino acids. With 5 bases removed from V and 4 bases from J, the gap between germline ends came to 15 bases. The CDR3 sequence is CASSARVGGYNEQFF. The CDR3 nucleotides read TGTGCCAGCAGCGCCCGCGTAGGGGGTTACAATGAGCAGTTCTTC. The full variable domain, its missing parts supplied by reference TRBV7-2 and TRBJ2-1, is GAGVSQSPSNKVTEKGKDVELRCDPISGHTALYWYRQSLGQGLEFLIYFQGNSAPDKSGLPSDRFSAERTGGSVSTLTIQRTQQEDSAVYLCASSARVGGYNEQFFGPGTRLTVL.

The rearrangement links TRBV28 to TRBJ2-7, with TRBD1 matching 11 bases. The CDR3 covers 14 residues. Germline V gene lookup returns CDR1 MDHEN and CDR2 SYDVKM. V shed 5 bases, J shed 4 bases, and the junction held 4 bases outside the gene matches. CDR3 protein: CASSRTGGLYEQYF. DNA for the CDR3: TGTGCCAGCAGTCGGACAGGGGGCTTATACGAGCAGTACTTC.

The chain has TRBV27 and TRBJ2-2, with D possibly being TRBD1 (5 bases). Looked up from germline, CDR1 is MNHEY and CDR2 is SMNVEV (reference sequence). Trimming stripped 2 bases from V and 6 bases from J, with 10 bases between. The CDR3 is made up of 14 amino acids. This CDR3 reads CASSLGRRAGELFF. The CDR3 nucleotides read TGTGCCAGCAGTTTAGGGCGCAGGGCCGGGGAGCTGTTTTTT.

This clonotype was observed a handful of times. The chain combines TRBV27 with TRBJ2-7; 7 positions agree with TRBD1. CDR1 MNHEY and CDR2 SMNVEV come from the germline V gene (reference sequence). This CDR3 comprises 15 residues. J was trimmed by 0 bases and V by 5 bases; bases with no gene match: 7. In DNA, the CDR3 is TGTGCCAGCAGTCCCCGACAGGGTGGCTCCTACGAGCAGTACTTC. As protein: CASSPRQGGSYEQYF.

The chain is built from TRBV5-1 and TRBJ2-5; TRBD1 might be the D (6 bases). Per the germline V gene, CDR1 is SGHRS and CDR2 is YFSETQ. The CDR3 has 14 amino acids. The V and J ends lost 4 bases and 5 bases respectively, with 15 bases between them. CDR3 protein: CASSPQDSSETQYF. The CDR3 coding sequence is TGCGCCAGCAGCCCACAGGACAGTTCGGAGACCCAGTACTTC.

This clonotype came up once. The gene calls are TRBV5-1 and TRBJ2-7; 8 nucleotides align to TRBD1. Germline CDR1 and CDR2: SGHRS and YFSETQ. V was pared by 3 bases and J by 0 bases, with 8 bases of the junction left unmatched. The CDR3 has 16 amino acids. CDR3 in amino acids: CASSSYGTGSSYEQYF. The CDR3 nucleotides are TGCGCCAGCAGCTCCTATGGGACAGGCAGCTCCTACGAGCAGTACTTC.

Ten or more counts support this clonotype. V and J are TRBV5-1 and TRBJ2-2, with D hard to call. The germline V gene has CDR1 SGHRS and CDR2 YFSETQ. V was shortened by 4 bases and J by 3 bases, with 7 bases between the two germline ends. This CDR3 is built from 13 residues. The DNA for the CDR3 is TGCGCCAGCAGCGCATCTTACACCGGGGAGCTGTTTTTT. It specifies CASSASYTGELFF.

This clonotype has at least ten counts. The rearrangement links TRBV6-6 to TRBJ2-1; D unclear. CDR3 length equals 12 residues. Trimming shortened V by 7 bases and J by 9 bases, and 13 bases separated the two germline ends. Germline V CDR1 and CDR2: MNHNY, SVGAGI (reference sequence). The CDR3 spells CASIHLGGEQFF. The CDR3 DNA is TGTGCCAGCATCCACTTAGGCGGTGAGCAGTTCTTC.

The sample holds many counts of this clonotype. The genes are TRBV3-1 and TRBJ1-1; D remains ambiguous. Germline CDR1 is LGHDT and CDR2 is YNNKEL (reference sequence). Between the trimmed V and J ends, which lost 6 bases and 1 base, there was a span of 12 bases. The CDR3 is 14 amino acids. The CDR3 is CASSTYGENTEAFF. CDR3 sequence (DNA): TGTGCCAGCAGTACCTACGGGGAGAACACTGAAGCTTTCTTT.